These T cell receptor beta chains were read from a single sample in a study of control samples from healthy donors and cancer patients. Data came from immunoSEQ multiplex PCR; TCRdb stores just in-frame clones and leaves some out. The sample shows about 92,000 clones, about four fifths of them seen only once. The sequenced material came from blood. The source is a woman aged 60-75 years in good health. The CDR3 runs from the conserved cysteine through the conserved F or W. D genes are given only for firm matches. Where a row states a size, it is once, few, many or the class of an expanded clone; other rows omit it.

TRBD2	TRBV5-4	-	TRBJ2-1	TGTGCCAGCAGCTTGGGAGGACTAGCGGGAGTTTATGAGCAGTTCTTC	CASSLGGLAGVYEQFF
-	TRBV27	-	TRBJ1-1	TGTGCCAGCAGTTTAATCGGAGGGGGTCTGATCTTT	CASSLIGGGLIF
-	TRBV28	once	TRBJ1-5	TGTGCCAGCAGCGTTAGCAATCAGCCCCAGCATTTT	CASSVSNQPQHF
TRBD2	TRBV28	-	TRBJ2-7	TGTGCCAGCACCCGAAACGGGGGCGGGAGGGCATCCTACGAGCAGTACTTC	CASTRNGGGRASYEQYF
-	TRBV6-1	-	TRBJ2-7	TGTGCCAGCAGTGAAAGTCGGAGGGCCTACGAGCAGTACTTC	CASSESRRAYEQYF
-	TRBV4-1	many	TRBJ2-2	TGCGCCAGTCAGGGGGGAGGGAAGTCCGGGGAGCTGTTTTTT	CASQGGGKSGELFF
TRBD2	TRBV28	-	TRBJ2-5	TGTGCCAGCAGTTTAGGGGGGGGAGAGACCCAGTACTTC	CASSLGGGETQYF
-	TRBV3-1/TRBV3-2	-	TRBJ2-5	TGTGTCAGCAGCCAAGCGATCCAGACCCAGTACTTC	CVSSQAIQTQYF
-	TRBV6-5	-	TRBJ2-5	TGTGCCAGCAGGCCCTCTGCAGCCGGGCCCCAGTACTTC	CASRPSAAGPQYF
-	TRBV13	-	TRBJ2-7	TGTGCCAGCAGCACCCGGGGGGCTAGCGCATCCTACGAGCAGTACTTC	CASSTRGASASYEQYF
-	TRBV28	-	TRBJ1-2	TGTGCCAGCAGTTGGCTCGGGGAGGGGACTATTGCTAACTATGGCTACACCTTC	CASSWLGEGTIANYGYTF
TRBD2	TRBV7-9	-	TRBJ2-1	TGTGCCAGCAGCTTCGGACTAGCGGACAATGAGCAGTTCTTC	CASSFGLADNEQFF
-	TRBV9	-	TRBJ2-7	TGTGCCAGCAGCGTAGGCCAGGCAAATGCCTACGAGCAGTACTTC	CASSVGQANAYEQYF
-	TRBV13	-	TRBJ1-2	TGTGCCAGCAGCCCCCAAGGTCGGCAGGGGACCTATGGCTACACCTTC	CASSPQGRQGTYGYTF
TRBD1	TRBV2	-	TRBJ1-5	TGTGCCAGCAGTGCCCGGGACAGGTCGGATCAGCCCCAGCATTTT	CASSARDRSDQPQHF
-	TRBV21-1	-	TRBJ1-3	TGTGCCAGCAGCAAAGTAACGTTGGGGGGCTCTGGAAACACCATATATTTT	CASSKVTLGGSGNTIYF
-	TRBV7-9	-	TRBJ1-2	TGTGCCAGCAGCCCCCCTGGTGGGAACTATGGCTACACCTTC	CASSPPGGNYGYTF
-	TRBV18	-	TRBJ2-3	TGTGCCAGCTCACTATACACAGATACGCAGTATTTT	CASSLYTDTQYF
-	TRBV18	-	TRBJ2-1	TGTGCCAGCTCACCCGGACCCACAAAAGTCAATGAGCAGTTCTTC	CASSPGPTKVNEQFF
-	TRBV5-4	-	TRBJ2-1	TGTGCCAGCAGCTGGTGGGGTTACGATGAGCAGTTCTTC	CASSWWGYDEQFF
-	TRBV2	-	TRBJ2-3	TGTGCCAGCAGTTCCACTCATAGCACAGATACGCAGTATTTT	CASSSTHSTDTQYF
-	TRBV5-8	-	TRBJ1-2	TGTGCCAGCAGCCGGGGACGGGGTTATGGCTACACCTTC	CASSRGRGYGYTF
-	TRBV19	-	TRBJ1-1	TGTGCCAGTAGTCTCAGCACTGAAGCTTTCTTT	CASSLSTEAFF
-	TRBV7-9	-	TRBJ1-1	TGTGCCAGCGGATTGAACACTGAAGCTTTCTTT	CASGLNTEAFF
TRBD1	TRBV9	-	TRBJ1-3	TGTGCCAGCAGCGCTCAACGTTCTACAGGGGCATCTGGAAACACCATATATTTT	CASSAQRSTGASGNTIYF
-	TRBV28	-	TRBJ2-7	TGTGCCAGCAGTCTTTACTACGAGCAGTACTTC	CASSLYYEQYF